This is a list of T cell receptor beta chains from one sample in a study. TCRdb reprocessed the 5' RACE reads via MiXCR and lists one record per CDR3 protein. The sample consists of 60,000 to 65,000 distinct CDR3 sequences, roughly 23% of them appearing once. Material: memory CD4+ T cells sorted from a lymph node. The receptors come from a female donor with breast cancer. The conserved cysteine and the conserved F or W are not part of the CDR3 here.

TRBV5-1 | ASSLALGQGMAEAF
TRBV7-3 | ASSPSGRPNTGELF
TRBV5-1 | ASSPDSLHEKLF
TRBV20-1 | SARKLAGGTDTQY
TRBV24-1 | ATSPGLNTDTQY
TRBV10-2 | ASRPGQGAGELF
TRBV5-5 | ASSLKSTDTQY
TRBV7-3 | ASSLTTNTGELF
TRBV7-2 | ASSLAAGVYEQY
TRBV12-3/TRBV12-4 | ASSLVSGNTEAF
TRBV18 | ASSPQGQGNQPQH
TRBV20-1 | SAPKGQGAINQPQH
TRBV20-1 | SARTPEGVGSGYT
TRBV6-1 | ASSEVAGVVSEQY
TRBV5-1 | ASSPTSGTPTQY
TRBV20-1 | SARAISGDRGLMRNTIY
TRBV12-3/TRBV12-4 | ASSFRLGTPQGNTEAF
TRBV20-1 | SAPEPPRETQY
TRBV2 | ASSADGGELF
TRBV2 | ASGWRLEDTQY
TRBV4-2 | ASSPGASGRNEQF
TRBV7-9 | ASRGRSTDTQY
TRBV7-9 | ASSLVERDTQY
TRBV4-2 | ASSQVSGGASYGYT
TRBV7-8 | VSSRTGKDGELF
TRBV6-6 | ASSRIQGAGTEAF
TRBV7-6 | ASSLTTRAEQY
TRBV6-5 | ASSSSGTRAAKNIQY
TRBV7-2 | ASSLGGTAIQPQH
TRBV6-2/TRBV6-3 | ASSGQPNTEAF
TRBV12-3/TRBV12-4 | ASSQDRLISGNTIY
TRBV28 | ASTRRLAGGTGELF
TRBV5-4 | ASSSDNIRGYT
TRBV4-1 | ASSQVQVRANQPQH
TRBV9 | ASSDSGLAGNTIY
TRBV20-1 | SAREPLVGVGETQY
TRBV7-9 | AYGLAAINSYNEQF
TRBV4-2 | ASSKAQTSPNEQF
TRBV19 | ASSKQPRGSGYT
TRBV6-5 | ASSTGQVDYEQH
TRBV20-1 | SARVANSAETQY
TRBV18 | ASSPGGNTGELF
TRBV6-1 | ASSESPYHYTQY
TRBV20-1 | SVSGLAGSYEQY
TRBV5-1 | ASSPNPATDTQY
TRBV4-2 | ASSQGAGLAPDNEQF
TRBV20-1 | SASEVYEQY
TRBV11-2 | ASKKGANTEAF
TRBV7-2 | ASSRLAGAEETQY
TRBV24-1 | ATGGESTDTQY
TRBV7-6 | ASLPGVPRLAAYNEQF
TRBV29-1 | SVSGGLRDRGYEQY
TRBV6-2/TRBV6-3 | ASSPGAGKKADTQY
TRBV28 | ASSGTVTQY
TRBV24-1 | ATRQGAINEQF
TRBV28 | ASGRYNSPLH